This TCR beta chain derives from a study of blood T cell repertoires in COVID-19. Study in general: T cells, B-cell-depleted T cells, or PBMCs supplied cDNA or gDNA.

The germline V and J ends were trimmed by 0 bases and 0 bases, with 10 bases remaining between them. The CDR3 contains 16 residues. Germline-derived CDR1 and CDR2 are SGHNT and YYREEE (reference sequence). Repertoires were generated with immunoSEQ multiplex PCR, while TCRdb's copy carries only in-frame clones and drops some. The sample lists some 460,000 clones; roughly nine tenths were seen once. The gene calls are TRBV5-4 and TRBJ2-1; D is perhaps TRBD2 (6 bases). This receptor was taken from a young woman with acute COVID-19. The sequencing input was PBMCs or T cells enriched from blood (not recorded which). CDR3 sequence reads: CASSLEAGSSYNEQFF. For the CDR3, the DNA is TGTGCCAGCAGCTTGGAAGCCGGGAGCTCCTACAATGAGCAGTTCTTC.